The 20 T cell receptor beta chains in this list originate from one sample, sequenced in a study of T cell changes during pregnancy in multiple sclerosis. The repertoire was sequenced with immunoSEQ multiplex PCR; TCRdb's copy has only in-frame clones and lacks some. The sample yields roughly 59,000 clones, approximately 90% seen once. The specimen comprised peripheral blood, sampled in the third trimester of pregnancy. These receptors were taken from a female donor in good health, enrolled as a control in a pregnancy study.

The chain recombines TRBV2 with TRBJ2-7; no firm D call. CDR1 is SNHLY and CDR2 is FYNNEI in the germline V gene. The CDR3 loop spans 15 amino acids. V was shortened by 4 bases and J by 2 bases, with 15 bases between the two germline ends. The chain's CDR3 is CASSGRGIGAYEQYF. The CDR3, as DNA: TGTGCCAGCAGTGGCCGTGGAATCGGAGCCTACGAGCAGTACTTC.

V usage is TRBV14 and J usage is TRBJ1-2; unclear D gene. V was trimmed by 1 base and J by 5 bases, leaving 8 bases between them. The germline CDR1 and CDR2 sequences are SGHDN and FVKESK. The CDR3 sequence is 13 residues long. CDR3 nucleotide sequence: TGTGCCAGCAGCCAAGTGGGAGTTTATGGCTACACCTTC. Amino acid sequence: CASSQVGVYGYTF.

The CDR3 region is CASSGGTVLGYEQYF. CDR3 coding DNA: TGTGCCAGCAGCGGGGGGACAGTTCTGGGCTACGAGCAGTACTTC. The rearrangement links TRBV5-8 to TRBJ2-7; TRBD1 might be the D (7 bases). Germline V lookup: CDR1 SGHTS, CDR2 YDEGEE. The CDR3 runs to 15 residues. V shed 4 bases and J shed 3 bases, with 17 bases lying between them.

J is TRBJ1-1 and V is TRBV11-2, with D possibly being TRBD1 (5 bases). The germline V gene has CDR1 SGHAT and CDR2 FQNNGV. V was clipped by 5 bases and J by 5 bases, with 21 bases between them. This CDR3 is 16 amino acids long. In DNA, the CDR3 is TGTGCCAGCAGCCGCCCGGGGGGAGGGGCGGGTACTGAAGCTTTCTTT. It translates to CASSRPGGGAGTEAFF.

The rearrangement uses TRBV6-1 and TRBJ1-5, with unresolved D. Germline assignment: CDR1 MNHNS and CDR2 SASEGT. The CDR3 contains 13 residues. The ends were cut back, 1 base at V and 7 bases at J, with 8 bases in the middle. CDR3 in DNA: TGTGCCAGCAGTGAAGACCCAGGCCAGCCCCAGCATTTT. Its protein product is CASSEDPGQPQHF.

The genes are TRBV9 and TRBJ1-3, with D hard to call. V gave up 1 base and J gave up 0 bases, with 8 bases separating them. Germline V gives CDR1 SGDLS, CDR2 YYNGEE. This CDR3 contains 15 residues. The CDR3 here is CASSVTVLSGNTIYF. The CDR3 DNA reads as TGTGCCAGCAGCGTAACGGTACTCTCTGGAAACACCATATATTTT. The full variable domain, completed using reference TRBV9 and TRBJ1-3, is DSGVTQTPKHLITATGQRVTLRCSPRSGDLSVYWYQQSLDQGLQFLIQYYNGEERAKGNILERFSAQQFPDLHSELNLSSLELGDSALYFCASSVTVLSGNTIYFGEGSWLTVV.

The CDR3 spells CASSQVGGWVNQPQHF. The CDR3 region has the DNA TGCGCCAGCAGCCAAGTGGGGGGGTGGGTCAATCAGCCCCAGCATTTT. The chain is built from TRBV4-1 and TRBJ1-5, with a tentative D call TRBD1 (5 bases). The CDR3 runs 16 residues. Germline V gene lookup returns CDR1 MGHRA and CDR2 YSYEKL. The ends were cut back, 1 base at V and 3 bases at J, with 13 bases in the middle.

V is TRBV20-1 and J is TRBJ1-1; D uncertain. CDR1 is DFQATT, CDR2 SNEGSKA, per germline (reference sequence). The CDR3 length is 11 residues. V was pared by 1 base and J by 5 bases, with 5 bases between. The CDR3 loop is CSARGDTEAFF. CDR3 coding DNA: TGCAGTGCTAGAGGAGATACTGAAGCTTTCTTT.

The chain links TRBV7-2 to TRBJ2-2; 7 bases match TRBD1. The CDR3 spans 15 residues. Germline-derived CDR1 and CDR2 are SGHTA and FQGNSA. The junction had 4 bases not matched to a gene; V was cut back by 2 bases and J by 4 bases. CDR3 sequence (DNA): TGTGCCAGCAGCTTATCTGCAGGGGGCACCGGGGAGCTGTTTTTT. This encodes CASSLSAGGTGELFF.

CDR3 sequence reads: CASSPGQGPYYGYTF. CDR3 DNA sequence: TGTGCCAGCTCACCGGGACAGGGCCCCTACTATGGCTACACCTTC. The rearrangement joins TRBV18 to TRBJ1-2; 9 positions match TRBD1. The junction had 5 bases not matched to a gene; V was cut back by 3 bases and J by 3 bases. The germline V gene encodes CDR1 KGHSH and CDR2 LQKENI. The CDR3 is made up of 15 amino acids.

V and J are TRBV7-6 and TRBJ1-6, with 9 positions matching TRBD1. Per germline, CDR1 SGHVS and CDR2 FNYEAQ. The V and J ends lost 5 bases and 7 bases, in that order; junction bases with no gene match: 6. The CDR3 is made up of 15 amino acids. The CDR3 nucleotides are TGTGCCAGCAGCACCGGGGGACAGGGCAATTCACCCCTCCACTTT. Residues: CASSTGGQGNSPLHF.

The chain links TRBV6-1 to TRBJ2-7; D remains ambiguous. The length of the CDR3 is 14 residues. Germline assignment: CDR1 MNHNS and CDR2 SASEGT. The V and J ends lost 4 bases and 2 bases respectively, with 12 bases between them. CDR3: CASSALGTTYEQYF. CDR3 nucleotides: TGTGCCAGCAGTGCCCTGGGCACCACCTACGAGCAGTACTTC.

The rearrangement links TRBV29-1 to TRBJ1-2, with 7 positions matching TRBD1. V lost 7 bases and J lost 2; bases outside the gene matches: 4. CDR1 is SQVTM and CDR2 is ANQGSEA in the germline V gene. The CDR3 has 12 amino acids. CDR3 coding DNA: TGCAGCGCAAGGGGGCAAAACTATGGCTACACCTTC. Translating gives CSARGQNYGYTF.

The rearrangement links TRBV5-1 to TRBJ2-3; D is perhaps TRBD1 (6 bases). V was shortened by 4 bases and J by 2 bases, with 14 bases between the two germline ends. CDR3 length: 15 residues. The V gene's germline CDR1 is SGHRS and CDR2 YFSETQ. The CDR3, as DNA: TGCGCCAGCAGCCCCTTACAGGGTATCACAGATACGCAGTATTTT. It codes for CASSPLQGITDTQYF. The whole variable domain, filled in from reference TRBV5-1 and TRBJ2-3, reads KAGVTQTPRYLIKTRGQQVTLSCSPISGHRSVSWYQQTPGQGLQFLFEYFSETQRNKGNFPGRFSGRQFSNSRSEMNVSTLELGDSALYLCASSPLQGITDTQYFGPGTRLTVL.

This clone was picked up one time. V is TRBV30 and J is TRBJ1-2, with D maybe TRBD1 (5 bases). The germline V gene has CDR1 GTSNPN and CDR2 SVGIG (reference sequence). Trimming took 0 bases from V and 5 from J, leaving 16 bases between them. CDR3 size: 15 residues. CDR3: CAWSVGWAGSYGYTF. CDR3 sequence (DNA): TGTGCCTGGAGTGTAGGTTGGGCAGGGTCGTATGGCTACACCTTC.

This rearrangement joins TRBV4-3 to TRBJ1-2; no clear D. This CDR3 has 15 residues. With 0 bases removed from V and 2 bases from J, the gap between germline ends came to 10 bases. Germline V lookup: CDR1 LGHNA, CDR2 YSLEER. The CDR3 bases are TGCGCCAGCAGCCAAGAACACAGACTAAACTATGGCTACACCTTC. Its protein is CASSQEHRLNYGYTF.

The sample holds one count of this clone. This chain connects TRBV5-1 to TRBJ2-7, with TRBD1 matching 9 bases. The CDR3 extends over 16 amino acids. The trim removed 0 bases at V and 3 bases at J, leaving 7 bases unmatched. Germline CDR1 reads SGHRS; CDR2 reads YFSETQ. CDR3 residues: CASSLASTGGDYEQYF. CDR3 DNA: TGCGCCAGCAGCTTGGCTTCGACAGGGGGTGACTACGAGCAGTACTTC.

The chain has TRBV19 and TRBJ1-5; D perhaps matches TRBD1 (6 bases). V lost 7 bases and J 6 bases, leaving 10 bases between the germline ends. CDR3 length: 12 amino acids. Per the germline V gene, CDR1 is LNHDA and CDR2 is SQIVND (reference sequence). CDR3 residues: CASKAGAQPQHF. The CDR3 DNA sequence: TGTGCCAGTAAGGCAGGGGCTCAGCCCCAGCATTTT. The full variable domain, in which reference TRBV19 and TRBJ1-5 provide the parts outside the CDR3, is DGGITQSPKYLFRKEGQNVTLSCEQNLNHDAMYWYRQDPGQGLRLIYYSQIVNDFQKGDIAEGYSVSREKKESFPLTVTSAQKNPTAFYLCASKAGAQPQHFGDGTRLSIL.

As DNA, the CDR3 is TGTGCCAGCAGCTTAGAGTTTGGGACAGGGCTGGGAGAGACCCAGTACTTC. It translates to CASSLEFGTGLGETQYF. The chain carries TRBV11-2 and TRBJ2-5, with 9 bases that match TRBD1. The germline V gene encodes CDR1 SGHAT and CDR2 FQNNGV. This CDR3 has 17 amino acids. J lost 4 bases, V lost 0 bases, and 9 bases had no gene match. The complete variable domain, with remaining parts taken from reference TRBV11-2 and TRBJ2-5, reads EAGVAQSPRYKIIEKRQSVAFWCNPISGHATLYWYQQILGQGPKLLIQFQNNGVVDDSQLPKDRFSAERLKGVDSTLKIQPAKLEDSAVYLCASSLEFGTGLGETQYFGPGTRLLVL.

This clone was observed once. The gene calls are TRBV4-2 and TRBJ2-5; 9 nucleotides match TRBD2. With V trimmed by 0 bases and J by 5 bases, 4 bases remained unmatched. CDR3 length: 15 amino acids. The germline V gene encodes CDR1 LGHNA and CDR2 YNFKEQ. CDR3 DNA sequence: TGTGCCAGCAGCCAAGAGCGGGGGGGCGTGGAGACCCAGTACTTC. Amino acids: CASSQERGGVETQYF.